The 18 T cell receptor beta chains presented below share a single source sample, sequenced in a study of shared clonotypes between healthy human individuals (dated by TCRdb to 2020 to 2021). Preparation of the library involved the immunoSEQ multiplex PCR assay. This immuneACCESS table, as held by TCRdb, lists in-frame sequences with V and J called but not all clones. Of the missing ones, under half trace to an unresolved V gene in checked studies; the others have no known cause. This sample comprises 2 million to 2.5 million clones, roughly 90% of them detected only once. The ten largest clones add up to 0.37% of the sample. Sequencing was carried out using naive CD4+ T cells from PBMCs. This specimen's cell subset or site label, per the study, means: CD45RA+ positively selected. The receptors shown here come from a man aged 18 to 29 in good health. Some clones in this sample may be carry-over from other donors' samples.

This chain links TRBV5-1 with TRBJ1-2; D might be TRBD1 (5 bases). The CDR3 runs 15 residues. V was trimmed by 0 bases and J by 3 bases, leaving 12 bases between them. Germline assignment: CDR1 SGHRS and CDR2 YFSETQ. The CDR3 DNA sequence: TGCGCCAGCAGCTTGGGTTCAGGGCGGGACTATGGCTACACCTTC. Encoded protein: CASSLGSGRDYGYTF.

V gene TRBV9 combines with J gene TRBJ2-7; TRBD2 is a possible D gene (5 bases). The CDR3 is made up of 13 amino acids. CDR1 is SGDLS and CDR2 is YYNGEE in the germline V gene. Trimming took off 5 bases at V and 0 bases at J, with 9 bases between the two ends. CDR3 nucleotides: TGTGCCAGCAGTGCCGGGAACTCCTACGAGCAGTACTTC. This encodes CASSAGNSYEQYF.

V and J are TRBV5-1 and TRBJ2-2; TRBD2 agrees at 9 bases. With V trimmed by 5 bases and J by 3 bases, 5 bases remained unmatched. Germline V gives CDR1 SGHRS, CDR2 YFSETQ. The CDR3 is 15 amino acids. The CDR3 spells CASRSAGGYTGELFF. The CDR3 coding sequence is TGCGCCAGCAGATCCGCGGGAGGGTACACCGGGGAGCTGTTTTTT.

The gene calls are TRBV6-4 and TRBJ2-1; D is unclear. V was pared by 3 bases and J by 10 bases, with 19 bases between. The CDR3 is made up of 15 amino acids. Germline V gene lookup returns CDR1 MRHNA and CDR2 SNTAGT. The CDR3 DNA reads TGTGCCAGCAGTGAGCAGAACCTCGTAGGGCAAGAGCAGTTCTTC. Its protein product is CASSEQNLVGQEQFF.

The rearrangement links TRBV29-1 to TRBJ1-2; 9 bases agree with TRBD1. Germline trimming cut 1 base from V and 8 bases from J; bases unmatched to any gene: 11. The CDR3 spans 15 residues. The V gene's germline CDR1 is SQVTM and CDR2 ANQGSEA. For the CDR3, the DNA is TGCAGCGTTGAAGGGGTTCGGGGACAGGGAGGCGGCTACACCTTC. This gives the protein CSVEGVRGQGGGYTF.

J is TRBJ2-1 and V is TRBV28, with D hard to call. Looked up from germline, CDR1 is MDHEN and CDR2 is SYDVKM. The V end was cut by 7 bases, the J end by 2 bases, with 12 bases between. This CDR3 spans 14 amino acids. CDR3 residues: CASTQTPTYNEQFF. The CDR3 DNA sequence: TGTGCCAGCACCCAAACACCAACCTACAATGAGCAGTTCTTC.

The sample holds one count of this clone. The chain has TRBV5-8 and TRBJ2-7; tentative D call: TRBD1 (6 bases). Germline CDR1 and CDR2: SGHTS and YDEGEE. There are 15 residues in the CDR3. The V end was cut by 6 bases, the J end by 5 bases, with 21 bases between. The CDR3 protein is CASTLVGAGAHEQYF. CDR3 nucleotides: TGTGCCAGCACCCTGGTTGGGGCAGGGGCCCACGAGCAGTACTTC.

Comment on this clone: Within the sample, other DNA sequences also encode this same CDR3. The rearrangement joins TRBV6-5 to TRBJ1-1; D possibly corresponds to TRBD1 (5 bases). Looked up from germline, CDR1 is MNHEY and CDR2 is SVGAGI. Trimming shortened V by 0 bases and J by 5 bases, and 7 bases separated the two germline ends. CDR3 length: 13 residues. CDR3 amino acids: CASSYSRGTEAFF. The DNA of the CDR3 is TGTGCCAGCAGTTACTCCCGGGGGACTGAAGCTTTCTTT.

This clone was counted a few times. V gene TRBV28 combines with J gene TRBJ1-1; D not certain. Trimming took 7 bases from V and 6 from J, leaving 12 bases between them. CDR3 length equals 12 residues. In germline, CDR1 is MDHEN, CDR2 SYDVKM. CDR3 amino acids: CASTFRGSEAFF. The DNA for the CDR3 is TGTGCCAGCACCTTCCGGGGATCTGAAGCTTTCTTT.

The chain joins TRBV10-2 to TRBJ1-3, with D possibly being TRBD1 (5 bases). V lost 3 bases and J lost 2, with 8 bases in between. CDR3 length equals 14 residues. Germline CDR1 and CDR2: WSHSY and SAAADI. CDR3 in DNA: TGCGCCAGCAGTGAACGGGGGGCTGGAAACACCATATATTTT. Translation gives CASSERGAGNTIYF.

The chain uses TRBV28 and TRBJ1-1; no clear D gene. V gave up 2 bases and J gave up 4 bases, with 11 bases separating them. The CDR3 extends over 14 amino acids. CDR1 is MDHEN and CDR2 is SYDVKM in the germline V gene. CDR3 protein: CASSLGQAGTEAFF. The CDR3 DNA follows: TGTGCCAGCAGTTTAGGGCAGGCGGGCACTGAAGCTTTCTTT. Full variable domain (rest looked up from reference TRBV28 and TRBJ1-1): DVKVTQSSRYLVKRTGEKVFLECVQDMDHENMFWYRQDPGLGLRLIYFSYDVKMKEKGDIPEGYSVSREKKERFSLILESASTNQTSMYLCASSLGQAGTEAFFGQGTRLTVV.

As concerns this clone: This sample includes further DNA sequences coding for the same CDR3. The J gene is TRBJ1-4, the V gene TRBV5-1; TRBD1 matches 9 bases. The CDR3 spans 14 residues. CDR1 SGHRS and CDR2 YFSETQ come from the germline V gene. V lost 3 bases and J lost 5; bases outside the gene matches: 2. CDR3 in amino acids: CASSYGQGNEKLFF. CDR3 DNA sequence: TGCGCCAGCAGCTACGGACAGGGGAATGAAAAACTGTTTTTT.

The J gene is TRBJ2-5, the V gene TRBV5-4; tentative D call: TRBD1 (5 bases). V dropped 4 bases and J dropped 1 base, with 14 bases sitting between them. Germline CDR1 SGHNT, CDR2 YYREEE (reference sequence). The CDR3 runs 15 residues. This CDR3 is CASSPSVGPQETQYF. CDR3 bases: TGTGCCAGCAGCCCCTCGGTGGGGCCCCAAGAGACCCAGTACTTC.

This clone was seen just once. V is TRBV11-3 and J is TRBJ2-1; TRBD1 matches 7 bases. Germline CDR1 SGHNT, CDR2 YENEEA. V shed 5 bases and J 9 bases; nucleotides not matched to a gene: 10. The CDR3 is 14 amino acids. CDR3 nucleotides: TGTGCCAGCAGCCCTCGGGACAGCCGTTCTGAGCAGTTCTTC. As protein: CASSPRDSRSEQFF.

V usage is TRBV5-5 and J usage is TRBJ2-7, with D tentatively TRBD1 (5 bases). The V gene lost 2 bases and the J gene lost 6 bases, with 15 bases spanning the gap. From germline, CDR1 is SGHKS and CDR2 YYEKEE (reference sequence). This CDR3 spans 14 amino acids. The CDR3 sequence is CASSFSPSGAEQYF. CDR3 sequence (DNA): TGTGCCAGCAGCTTTAGTCCCTCTGGGGCCGAGCAGTACTTC.

The chain recombines TRBV27 with TRBJ2-7; no clear D gene. With 3 bases removed from V and 3 bases from J, the gap between germline ends came to 12 bases. Germline loops: CDR1 MNHEY, CDR2 SMNVEV (reference sequence). This CDR3 is built from 14 residues. The CDR3 region has the DNA TGTGCCAGCAGTTTCCGGCAGGATCACTACGAGCAGTACTTC. It is translated as CASSFRQDHYEQYF.

This chain joins TRBV6-8 and TRBJ2-1, with unresolved D. The V gene's germline CDR1 is MNHGY and CDR2 SAAAGT. Between the trimmed V and J ends, which lost 3 bases and 3 bases, there was a span of 30 bases. CDR3 length: 21 residues. The CDR3 sequence is CASSYFVLSIQKPPVYNEQFF. In DNA form, the CDR3 reads TGTGCCAGCAGTTATTTCGTACTATCGATTCAAAAACCCCCCGTCTACAATGAGCAGTTCTTC.

The rearrangement links TRBV21-1 to TRBJ2-1. TRBV21-1 is labeled a pseudogene. This CDR3 has 15 residues. CDR3 in DNA: TGTGCCAGCAGCAGGGGTCGGAAGGGTCTCGATGAGCAGTTCTTC. It yields the protein CASSRGRKGLDEQFF.